This TCR beta chain was sequenced for a study of T-cell memory formation after mild COVID-19. Across the whole study: Among the donors, TCR clusters were largely specific to each donor. Findings and caveats of the study: Some SARS-CoV-2-responding clones were already detected in memory before infection.

The CDR3 loop spans 14 amino acids. The ends were cut back, 3 bases at V and 8 bases at J, with 14 bases in the middle. Germline V lookup: CDR1 SGHTA, CDR2 FQGNSA. Concerning this clonotype: As yet, its antigen is unknown.

TCRalpha and TCRbeta libraries used 5'RACE with constant-segment primers and UMIs. TCRdb re-called the 5' RACE reads through MiXCR, storing one row per CDR3 protein. The table lists 49,000 or so distinct CDR3 sequences, around 7.2% of them singletons. Specimen: PBMCs or a T cell subset sorted from them (not recorded which). This chain links TRBV7-2 with TRBJ2-1; D is uncertain. The sequence was collected from a man between 18 and 29 years old who had mild COVID-19 (a few samples of this study predate the infection). Cell type and time point are not known. The CDR3 DNA sequence: TGTGCCAGCAGCTTCTCCCCACGCGGTCATGAGCAGTTCTTC. Encoded protein: CASSFSPRGHEQFF.